This T cell receptor (beta chain) was profiled in a study of blood T cell repertoires in COVID-19. In the study overall: The origin of the acute and convalescent COVID-19 samples was the United States, Italy and Spain. PBMCs, B-cell-depleted T cells, or T cells were the source of the cDNA or gDNA that made up the material.

Per the original methods: It was from reference gene primer amplification that nucleated cell counts were estimated. The repertoire was sequenced with immunoSEQ multiplex PCR; TCRdb's copy has only in-frame clones and lacks some. V, J and clone size derive from that table, while D and trimming were established from the DNA sequence. The profile shows about 300,000 clones, about 82% of them singletons. The V gene end was trimmed by 5 bases and the J gene end by 6 bases; junction bases not matched to a gene: 9. The germline V gene has CDR1 SEHNR and CDR2 FQNEAQ (reference sequence). The CDR3 covers 16 residues. The table lists this clone with a count of one.

The V gene is TRBV7-9, the J gene TRBJ2-2, with 10 bases aligning to TRBD1. The sequence was obtained from a woman in her fifties or sixties with acute or convalescent COVID-19. The sequencing input was peripheral blood. CDR3 nucleotides: TGTGCCAGCAGCCCTAGACAGGGGGCCTTGGCCGGGGAGCTGTTTTTT. Translation: CASSPRQGALAGELFF.